Each of the 30 T cell receptor beta chains below was sequenced from the same sample in a study of blood T cell repertoires in COVID-19. Repertoires were generated with immunoSEQ multiplex PCR, while TCRdb's copy carries only in-frame clones and drops some. The sample contains around 250,000 clones, roughly 79% of which appear only once. The material sequenced was PBMCs or T cells enriched from blood (not recorded which). All receptors come from a man in his forties who had recovered from COVID-19.

There are a few counts of this clone. This sequence joins TRBV27 and TRBJ1-1; a weak D match, TRBD1 (5 bases). The CDR3 is made up of 13 amino acids. Germline loops: CDR1 MNHEY, CDR2 SMNVEV (reference sequence). Trimming took off 6 bases at V and 0 bases at J, with 8 bases between the two ends. CDR3 sequence (DNA): TGTGCCAGCAGCCAGGGCATGAACACTGAAGCTTTCTTT. Protein sequence: CASSQGMNTEAFF.

J is TRBJ1-5 and V is TRBV27; D gene ambiguous. The CDR3 totals 13 residues. The germline V gene encodes CDR1 MNHEY and CDR2 SMNVEV (reference sequence). V was trimmed by 4 bases and J by 4 bases, leaving 8 bases between them. CDR3 DNA: TGTGCCAGCAGTTCTAGTTGGAATCAGCCCCAGCATTTT. Translated: CASSSSWNQPQHF.

CDR3 in DNA: TGTGCCAGCAGCAAAAGGGAGTACTTAGCTAACTATGGCTACACCTTC. Translating gives CASSKREYLANYGYTF. The chain carries TRBV21-1 and TRBJ1-2. TRBV21-1 is an annotated pseudogene. This CDR3 contains 16 residues.

The V and J genes are TRBV13 and TRBJ1-4; TRBD1 agrees at 8 bases. CDR1 and CDR2 (germline): PRHDT, FYEKMQ (reference sequence). The CDR3 runs to 14 residues. Trimming removed 5 bases from V and 14 bases from J; junction bases left unmatched: 13. As DNA, the CDR3 is TGTGCCAGCAGCCCCGGGACAGGACCCTGGAAGCTGTTTTTT. It encodes CASSPGTGPWKLFF. Full variable domain (missing parts from reference TRBV13 and TRBJ1-4): AAGVIQSPRHLIKEKRETATLKCYPIPRHDTVYWYQQGPGQDPQFLISFYEKMQSDKGSIPDRFSAQQFSDYHSELNMSSLELGDSALYFCASSPGTGPWKLFFGSGTQLSVL.

The chain couples TRBV7-9 to TRBJ2-5; possibly TRBD2 for D (6 bases). This CDR3 region has 14 residues. With 0 bases removed from V and 5 bases from J, the gap between germline ends came to 10 bases. The germline gives CDR1 SEHNR, CDR2 FQNEAQ (reference sequence). The CDR3 bases are TGTGCCAGCAGCTTAGCTGGGGGGAGCGAGACCCAGTACTTC. Its translation: CASSLAGGSETQYF.

Details on this clone: The conserved closing phenylalanine or tryptophan is absent in this CDR3, likely reflecting a read error. The DNA is left out, because the CDR3 cannot be placed on it with certainty; the CDR3 is given as TCRdb lists it. The rearrangement joins TRBV5-6 to TRBJ2-7; the DNA was not compared with TRBD2, the D call given in the table. The CDR3 is 12 residues long, counting both termini. The germline gives CDR1 SGHDT, CDR2 YYEEEE. Here the CDR3 reads CASSLFRGIPPL.

In its sample, this clone was seen once. The genes are TRBV29-1 and TRBJ2-7; 8 bases line up with TRBD2. In germline, CDR1 is SQVTM, CDR2 ANQGSEA. Trimming took 1 base from V and 4 from J; bases not matched to a gene: 6. The CDR3 covers 14 residues. CDR3 in amino acids: CSVEGSGSRYEQYF. CDR3 sequence (DNA): TGCAGCGTTGAAGGGAGCGGGAGTCGGTACGAGCAGTACTTC.

This clone was recorded a few times. This chain uses TRBV18 with TRBJ1-1, with TRBD1 matching over 10 bases. The CDR3 loop spans 14 amino acids. V dropped 5 bases and J dropped 11; count of bases not matched to a gene: 11. Looked up from germline, CDR1 is KGHSH and CDR2 is LQKENI. The CDR3 nucleotides are TGTGCCAGCTCAGCCGGGACAGGGGCTGGCCGGGCTTTCTTT. It specifies CASSAGTGAGRAFF.

This chain uses TRBV19 with TRBJ2-2, with 11 nucleotides matching TRBD2. This CDR3 contains 15 residues. With V trimmed by 6 bases and J by 3 bases, 3 bases remained unmatched. Germline V gives CDR1 LNHDA, CDR2 SQIVND (reference sequence). The CDR3 nucleotides read TGTGCCAGTAGGGCTAGCGGGGGGTACACCGGGGAGCTGTTTTTT. Translating gives CASRASGGYTGELFF.

The CDR3 reads CASSIDRFGGTGELFF. DNA for the CDR3: TGTGCCAGTAGTATAGATCGGTTCGGGGGAACCGGGGAGCTGTTTTTT. The chain carries TRBV19 and TRBJ2-2; D is possibly TRBD2 (6 bases). This CDR3 spans 16 amino acids. In germline, CDR1 is LNHDA, CDR2 SQIVND (reference sequence). V lost 0 bases to trimming and J lost 5 bases, with 13 bases between them.

This chain connects TRBV6-2 or TRBV6-3 to TRBJ1-1; D gene ambiguous. Trimming stripped 6 bases from V and 1 base from J, with 21 bases between. The CDR3 has 17 amino acids. Germline-derived CDR1 and CDR2 are MNHEY and SVGEGT. CDR3 sequence reads: CASSHRVWRSENTEAFF. The DNA for the CDR3 is TGTGCCAGCAGCCACCGAGTTTGGCGGTCAGAGAACACTGAAGCTTTCTTT.

The chain links TRBV7-6 to TRBJ2-2, with D unclear. V dropped 1 base and J dropped 4 bases, with 7 bases sitting between them. The germline V gene encodes CDR1 SGHVS and CDR2 FNYEAQ. The CDR3 consists of 14 residues. The CDR3 sequence is CASSLGGGTGELFF. As DNA, the CDR3 is TGTGCCAGCAGCTTAGGAGGCGGCACCGGGGAGCTGTTTTTT. Filled out from reference TRBV7-6 and TRBJ2-2, the complete variable domain reads GAGVSQSPRYKVTKRGQDVALRCDPISGHVSLYWYRQALGQGPEFLTYFNYEAQQDKSGLPNDRFSAERPEGSISTLTIQRTEQRDSAMYRCASSLGGGTGELFFGEGSRLTVL.

J is TRBJ2-7 and V is TRBV4-3; TRBD2 matches 12 bases. Germline loops: CDR1 LGHNA, CDR2 YSLEER. The CDR3 is 16 residues long. The J segment lost 3 bases and the V segment lost 3 bases, leaving 6 bases of the junction unmatched. CDR3: CASSQDPSGGGYEQYF. As DNA, the CDR3 is TGCGCCAGCAGCCAGGACCCTAGCGGGGGGGGCTACGAGCAGTACTTC.

The J gene is TRBJ1-6, the V gene TRBV28; weak D call: TRBD1 (6 bases). Trimming removed 5 bases at V and 4 bases at J, with 15 bases between. CDR1 is MDHEN, CDR2 SYDVKM, per germline. This CDR3 comprises 16 residues. As DNA, the CDR3 is TGTGCCAGCAGTGCATCAGGGGACGGATATAATTCACCCCTCCACTTT. Translation gives CASSASGDGYNSPLHF.

The V call is TRBV28, the J call TRBJ2-7, with 10 bases fitting TRBD2. Germline CDR1 is MDHEN and CDR2 is SYDVKM. V lost 5 bases and J lost 0; bases outside the gene matches: 4. This CDR3 is 15 amino acids long. The CDR3 DNA reads as TGTGCCAGCAGTGAACCTAGCGGGAGCTCCTACGAGCAGTACTTC. This encodes CASSEPSGSSYEQYF. The whole variable domain, remainder taken from reference TRBV28 and TRBJ2-7, is DVKVTQSSRYLVKRTGEKVFLECVQDMDHENMFWYRQDPGLGLRLIYFSYDVKMKEKGDIPEGYSVSREKKERFSLILESASTNQTSMYLCASSEPSGSSYEQYFGPGTRLTVT.

The chain has TRBV5-1 and TRBJ1-2; a possible D gene is TRBD1 (5 bases). V dropped 4 bases and J dropped 2 bases, with 15 bases sitting between them. This CDR3 spans 15 amino acids. Per the germline V gene, CDR1 is SGHRS and CDR2 is YFSETQ. The CDR3 DNA reads TGCGCCAGCAGCCCGGGGGGTCCAAAAAACTATGGCTACACCTTC. Amino acids: CASSPGGPKNYGYTF.

The chain joins TRBV14 to TRBJ2-5; D might be TRBD1 (6 bases). The V end lost 1 base, the J end lost 5 bases, and 11 bases lay between the germline ends. The CDR3 consists of 14 residues. Germline CDR1 is SGHDN and CDR2 is FVKESK. The CDR3 DNA reads TGTGCCAGCAGCCAAGCCAGGGGTGGGGAGACCCAGTACTTC. Translation gives CASSQARGGETQYF.

The chain uses TRBV7-3 and TRBJ2-7, with 10 bases identical to TRBD1. Trimming took 5 bases from V and 6 from J; bases not matched to a gene: 7. The CDR3 runs 14 residues. CDR1 is SGHTA, CDR2 FQGTGA, per germline. CDR3 in amino acids: CASSPSGTGVEQYF. CDR3 nucleotide sequence: TGTGCCAGCAGCCCCTCGGGGACAGGGGTCGAGCAGTACTTC.

The chain links TRBV6-4 to TRBJ2-7, with D possibly TRBD1 on 6 matching bases. Trimming stripped 6 bases from V and 6 bases from J, with 15 bases between. Per the germline V gene, CDR1 is MRHNA and CDR2 is SNTAGT. The CDR3 consists of 13 residues. The CDR3 reads CASSEQQGSEQYF. In nucleotides, the CDR3 is TGTGCCAGCAGCGAACAACAGGGCTCCGAGCAGTACTTC.

The chain links TRBV27 to TRBJ1-5; 10 positions agree with TRBD1. After removal of 4 bases from V and 2 bases from J, the junction contained 8 bases not matched to a gene. The germline V gene encodes CDR1 MNHEY and CDR2 SMNVEV (reference sequence). CDR3 length: 17 residues. Here the CDR3 DNA reads TGTGCCAGCAGTTACCCTATGACAGGGGGCGGCAATCAGCCCCAGCATTTT. As protein: CASSYPMTGGGNQPQHF.

The chain is built from TRBV6-2 or TRBV6-3 and TRBJ1-1; tentatively, D is TRBD1 (5 bases). The germline V and J ends were trimmed by 5 bases and 3 bases, with 7 bases remaining between them. The CDR3 consists of 12 residues. Germline assignment: CDR1 MNHEY and CDR2 SVGEGT. The CDR3 here is CASSQGYTEAFF. In DNA, the CDR3 is TGTGCCAGCAGTCAGGGATACACTGAAGCTTTCTTT.

This rearrangement joins TRBV10-3 to TRBJ1-2; 10 bases fit TRBD1. From germline, CDR1 is ENHRY and CDR2 SYGVKD. V lost 6 bases and J lost 8; bases outside the gene matches: 15. The length of the CDR3 is 16 residues. For the CDR3, the DNA is TGTGCCATCAGCGACAAAAAGACAGGGGGCGCAAGGGGCTACACCTTC. The encoded protein is CAISDKKTGGARGYTF.

CDR3: CASSLRAGGSYEQYF. The CDR3 DNA follows: TGTGCCAGCAGTTTAAGGGCAGGGGGTTCCTACGAGCAGTACTTC. This sequence joins TRBV27 and TRBJ2-7; 7 nucleotides agree with TRBD1. The CDR3 covers 15 residues. The germline V gene has CDR1 MNHEY and CDR2 SMNVEV (reference sequence). The V segment lost 2 bases and the J segment 1 base; nucleotides outside the gene matches: 5.

The count of this clone is one. V usage is TRBV28 and J usage is TRBJ2-3, with D perhaps TRBD2 (5 bases). V was trimmed by 10 bases and J by 5 bases, leaving 16 bases between them. The CDR3 is made up of 13 amino acids. The germline gives CDR1 MDHEN, CDR2 SYDVKM. The CDR3 region is CAITLAREDTQYF. The CDR3 bases are TGTGCCATCACCCTTGCGAGGGAAGATACGCAGTATTTT.

This clone has only a few counts. The chain employs TRBV7-2 and TRBJ1-3, with D tentatively TRBD1 (6 bases). CDR3 size: 14 residues. Trimming cost V 6 bases and J 5 bases, with 14 bases left between them. Per the germline V gene, CDR1 is SGHTA and CDR2 is FQGNSA. This CDR3 reads CASSLLGQRNTIYF. The CDR3 nucleotides read TGTGCCAGCAGTCTACTAGGACAGAGAAACACCATATATTTT. The variable domain in full, completed from reference TRBV7-2 and TRBJ1-3, reads GAGVSQSPSNKVTEKGKDVELRCDPISGHTALYWYRQSLGQGLEFLIYFQGNSAPDKSGLPSDRFSAERTGGSVSTLTIQRTQQEDSAVYLCASSLLGQRNTIYFGEGSWLTVV.

The chain couples TRBV30 to TRBJ1-1; D possibly corresponds to TRBD1 (5 bases). The ends were cut back, 4 bases at V and 8 bases at J, with 17 bases in the middle. Germline-derived CDR1 and CDR2 are GTSNPN and SVGIG (reference sequence). The length of the CDR3 is 13 residues. In nucleotides, the CDR3 is TGTGCCTGGAACAGACGTGGGGGAGGGGAAGCTTTCTTT. Its protein is CAWNRRGGGEAFF.

The chain combines TRBV2 with TRBJ2-3, with TRBD2 matching 7 bases. The CDR3 contains 15 residues. Germline V gene lookup returns CDR1 SNHLY and CDR2 FYNNEI. Trimming took 7 bases from V and 6 from J; bases not matched to a gene: 13. For the CDR3, the DNA is TGTGCCAGCACAAAAAGGGCGGGAGTGACGGATACGCAGTATTTT. Translation: CASTKRAGVTDTQYF.

The chain recombines TRBV6-1 with TRBJ1-2; unclear D gene. The CDR3 runs to 12 residues. CDR1 and CDR2 from the germline V gene are MNHNS and SASEGT. Trimming pared 4 bases from V and 8 bases from J, leaving 11 bases between. The CDR3 DNA sequence: TGTGCCAGCAGTGTAGTCGGAGGAGGCTACACCTTC. It is translated as CASSVVGGGYTF.

The rearrangement links TRBV6-5 to TRBJ2-7, with TRBD2 matching over 11 bases. Losses at the gene ends were 5 bases for V and 3 bases for J; bases not matched to a gene: 6. This CDR3 is built from 15 residues. Germline V gene lookup returns CDR1 MNHEY and CDR2 SVGAGI. The CDR3 DNA reads TGTGCCAGCAGTCGCCTAGCGGGAGGTGTCTACGAGCAGTACTTC. Its protein is CASSRLAGGVYEQYF.

This clone was recorded many times. This chain connects TRBV27 to TRBJ1-1; 12 nucleotides align to TRBD1. The V segment lost 2 bases and the J segment 1 base; nucleotides outside the gene matches: 5. Germline V gene data show CDR1 as MNHEY and CDR2 as SMNVEV (reference sequence). This CDR3 is 17 amino acids long. The CDR3 bases are TGTGCCAGCAGTTTAGGGACAGGGGGCCCTAGGAACACTGAAGCTTTCTTT. It specifies CASSLGTGGPRNTEAFF.